Listed below are T cell receptor beta chains from one sample, sequenced in a study of response to subunit inactivated influenza vaccine. In TCRdb, the RT-PCR reads were re-called with MiXCR into one record per CDR3 protein. In the table there are just under 550,000 distinct CDR3 sequences, approximately 22% of which are singletons. This same sample was also part of a study on T cells expressing NK-cell markers.

The sample was CD4+ T cells sorted from PBMCs, taken roughly 12 days after vaccination. Source of these receptors: a man aged 50-60 years who received an inactivated influenza vaccine. CDR3s include the opening cysteine and the closing phenylalanine or tryptophan. Each record gives: CDR3 length, V gene, clone size, J gene, D gene, CDR3 protein, CDR3 DNA. A D gene is named only where the DNA matches it firmly. Size values are once, few and many counts, or a class for expanded clones, and some rows have none.

length: 15
V: TRBV14
size: few
J: TRBJ1-2
D: -
CDR3: CASSQGLGVSYGYTF
DNA: TGTGCCAGCAGCCAAGGGCTGGGGGTGTCCTATGGCTACACCTTC

length: 13
V: TRBV12-3/TRBV12-4
size: few
J: TRBJ1-5
D: -
CDR3: CASSFFSDQPQHF
DNA: TGTGCCAGCAGTTTTTTTTCCGATCAGCCCCAGCATTTT

length: 14
V: TRBV20-1
size: once
J: TRBJ2-7
D: TRBD1
CDR3: CSAWTGAASYEQYF
DNA: TGCAGTGCTTGGACAGGGGCCGCCTCCTACGAGCAGTACTTC

length: 17
V: TRBV5-1
size: few
J: TRBJ2-1
D: TRBD2
CDR3: CASSLAASGSPQDEQFF
DNA: TGCGCCAGCAGCTTGGCGGCTAGCGGGAGCCCACAGGATGAGCAGTTCTTC

length: 11
V: TRBV20-1
size: few
J: TRBJ1-1
D: -
CDR3: CRALRSPEAFF
DNA: TGCAGGGCCTTGAGGAGTCCTGAAGCTTTCTTT

length: 16
V: TRBV7-9
size: -
J: TRBJ1-3
D: -
CDR3: CASSQGPRRSGNTIYF
DNA: TGTGCCAGCAGCCAAGGACCCAGACGCTCTGGAAACACCATATATTTT

length: 14
V: TRBV5-6
size: -
J: TRBJ2-3
D: -
CDR3: CASSLGGRNQPQYF
DNA: TGTGCCAGCAGCTTGGGGGGGCGGAATCAGCCCCAGTATTTT

length: 15
V: TRBV12-1
size: -
J: TRBJ2-7
D: -
CDR3: CASRHPVQEIYEQYF
DNA: TGTGCCAGCAGACACCCTGTCCAGGAGATCTACGAGCAGTACTTC

length: 15
V: TRBV7-2
size: few
J: TRBJ2-7
D: -
CDR3: CASSLVQHHYSEQYF
DNA: TGTGCCAGCAGCTTAGTCCAGCATCACTATAGCGAGCAGTACTTC

length: 14
V: TRBV29-1
size: few
J: TRBJ2-1
D: -
CDR3: CSVGGAGFPNEQFF
DNA: TGCAGCGTTGGGGGCGCAGGATTCCCCAATGAGCAGTTCTTC

length: 13
V: TRBV6-1
size: -
J: TRBJ1-1
D: -
CDR3: CASSRNMNTEAFF
DNA: TGTGCCAGCAGCAGAAATATGAACACTGAAGCTTTCTTT

length: 15
V: TRBV6-1
size: -
J: TRBJ2-7
D: -
CDR3: CASSKDRKRNYEQYF
DNA: TGTGCCAGCAGTAAAGACAGGAAAAGGAACTACGAGCAGTACTTC

length: 17
V: TRBV4-1
size: few
J: TRBJ2-3
D: -
CDR3: CASSQIGPATLTDTQYF
DNA: TGCGCCAGCAGCCAGATCGGACCGGCAACCCTCACAGATACGCAGTATTTT

length: 13
V: TRBV5-1
size: many
J: TRBJ2-1
D: -
CDR3: CASSSGTDDEQFF
DNA: TGCGCCAGCAGCTCCGGGACTGACGATGAGCAGTTCTTC

length: 15
V: TRBV7-9
size: -
J: TRBJ2-1
D: -
CDR3: CASSLVGNRRDEQFF
DNA: TGTGCCAGCAGCTTAGTGGGGAACAGAAGGGATGAGCAGTTCTTC

length: 14
V: TRBV6-5
size: -
J: TRBJ2-5
D: -
CDR3: CASSYSGLSETQYF
DNA: TGTGCCAGCAGTTACTCAGGACTGTCAGAGACCCAGTACTTC

length: 12
V: TRBV20-1
size: -
J: TRBJ2-7
D: -
CDR3: CSATQGAYEQYF
DNA: TGCAGTGCCACTCAGGGAGCCTACGAGCAGTACTTC

length: 17
V: TRBV4-3
size: -
J: TRBJ2-1
D: TRBD2
CDR3: CASSQDPKRGGYNEQFF
DNA: TGCGCCAGCAGCCAAGATCCGAAACGGGGGGGCTACAATGAGCAGTTCTTC

length: 13
V: TRBV20-1
size: few
J: TRBJ1-5
D: -
CDR3: CSARRGHGQPQHF
DNA: TGCAGTGCTAGGCGCGGCCACGGTCAGCCCCAGCATTTT

length: 14
V: TRBV3-1
size: few
J: TRBJ2-1
D: -
CDR3: CASSQDGGRRGQFF
DNA: TGTGCCAGCAGCCAAGACGGGGGACGGCGGGGGCAGTTCTTC

length: 18
V: TRBV2
size: -
J: TRBJ2-5
D: TRBD2
CDR3: CASKTGTSGRALGETQYF
DNA: TGTGCCAGCAAGACGGGGACTAGCGGGAGGGCCCTGGGAGAGACCCAGTACTTC

length: 14
V: TRBV28
size: -
J: TRBJ2-1
D: TRBD2
CDR3: CASNPAGAYNEQFF
DNA: TGTGCCAGCAACCCAGCGGGAGCCTACAATGAGCAGTTCTTC

length: 13
V: TRBV3-1
size: few
J: TRBJ1-1
D: -
CDR3: CASSQIGTQEAFF
DNA: TGTGCCAGCAGCCAGATTGGGACACAGGAAGCTTTCTTT

length: 15
V: TRBV7-3
size: -
J: TRBJ2-4
D: TRBD2
CDR3: CASSLTGTSENIQYF
DNA: TGTGCCAGCAGTCTCACCGGGACTAGCGAAAACATTCAGTACTTC

length: 16
V: TRBV9
size: -
J: TRBJ2-3
D: TRBD2
CDR3: CASSVMASGVSDTQYF
DNA: TGTGCCAGCAGCGTAATGGCTAGCGGGGTTTCAGATACGCAGTATTTT

length: 12
V: TRBV7-9
size: many
J: TRBJ2-1
D: -
CDR3: CASSLEGYEQFF
DNA: TGTGCCAGCAGCTTAGAGGGGTATGAGCAGTTCTTC

length: 20
V: TRBV24-1
size: -
J: TRBJ2-3
D: TRBD2
CDR3: CATSKPLGTSGKGSTDTQYF
DNA: TGTGCCACCAGCAAGCCCCTCGGGACTAGCGGGAAGGGTTCCACAGATACGCAGTATTTT

length: 16
V: TRBV12-3/TRBV12-4
size: few
J: TRBJ1-2
D: TRBD1
CDR3: CASSIPAGQVNYGYTF
DNA: TGTGCCAGCAGTATACCGGCGGGACAGGTGAACTATGGCTACACCTTC

length: 16
V: TRBV3-1
size: -
J: TRBJ2-1
D: -
CDR3: CASSQDGLGGYNEQFF
DNA: TGTGCCAGCAGCCAAGACGGGCTGGGGGGTTACAATGAGCAGTTCTTC

length: 14
V: TRBV12-3/TRBV12-4
size: -
J: TRBJ2-2
D: -
CDR3: CASTPSVNTGELFF
DNA: TGTGCCAGCACCCCTAGCGTGAACACCGGGGAGCTGTTTTTT

length: 14
V: TRBV10-3
size: -
J: TRBJ2-3
D: -
CDR3: CAIRQDTHTDTQYF
DNA: TGTGCCATCAGGCAGGACACCCACACAGATACGCAGTATTTT

length: 13
V: TRBV29-1
size: few
J: TRBJ1-5
D: -
CDR3: CSVGPGSNQPQHF
DNA: TGCAGCGTTGGCCCGGGGTCCAATCAGCCCCAGCATTTT

length: 15
V: TRBV7-9
size: many
J: TRBJ2-1
D: TRBD2
CDR3: CASSPYAGGYNEQFF
DNA: TGTGCCAGCAGTCCCTACGCGGGAGGGTACAATGAGCAGTTCTTC

length: 11
V: TRBV27
size: few
J: TRBJ2-7
D: -
CDR3: CASSIGSEQYF
DNA: TGTGCCAGCAGTATAGGTTCCGAGCAGTACTTC

length: 15
V: TRBV20-1
size: -
J: TRBJ2-5
D: TRBD2
CDR3: CSARGGAGDQETQYF
DNA: TGCAGTGCTAGAGGCGGGGCGGGGGACCAAGAGACCCAGTACTTC

length: 9
V: TRBV29-1
size: few
J: TRBJ2-5
D: -
CDR3: CSVEQETNF
DNA: TGCAGCGTTGAACAGGAGACGAACTTC

length: 14
V: TRBV7-3
size: -
J: TRBJ2-5
D: -
CDR3: CASSPHGGEKTQYF
DNA: TGTGCCAGCAGCCCCCACGGCGGCGAGAAGACCCAGTACTTC

length: 16
V: TRBV20-1
size: few
J: TRBJ2-1
D: TRBD2
CDR3: CSASRVAGVSYNEQFF
DNA: TGCAGTGCTAGTCGGGTAGCGGGAGTGTCCTACAATGAGCAGTTCTTC

length: 17
V: TRBV18
size: once
J: TRBJ2-2
D: -
CDR3: CASSPRFGTGNTGELFF
DNA: TGTGCCAGCTCACCGAGATTTGGGACCGGCAACACCGGGGAGCTGTTTTTT

length: 18
V: TRBV5-5
size: -
J: TRBJ2-1
D: -
CDR3: CASSLDFRGGASRNEQFF
DNA: TGTGCCAGCAGCTTGGATTTTAGAGGGGGGGCTTCGCGGAATGAGCAGTTCTTC

length: 14
V: TRBV28
size: few
J: TRBJ1-1
D: TRBD1
CDR3: CASRPGQRDTEAFF
DNA: TGTGCCAGCAGACCGGGACAGAGAGACACTGAAGCTTTCTTT

length: 16
V: TRBV7-9
size: -
J: TRBJ1-4
D: -
CDR3: CASSLASGTTNEKLFF
DNA: TGTGCCAGCAGCTTAGCGAGCGGGACAACTAATGAAAAACTGTTTTTT

length: 16
V: TRBV10-3
size: few
J: TRBJ2-4
D: -
CDR3: CAISESPPLAKNIQYF
DNA: TGTGCCATCAGTGAGTCGCCTCCACTAGCCAAAAACATTCAGTACTTC

length: 13
V: TRBV7-2
size: many
J: TRBJ2-7
D: -
CDR3: CASSLGREYEQYF
DNA: TGCGCCAGCAGCTTGGGCAGGGAGTACGAGCAGTACTTC

length: 13
V: TRBV25-1
size: -
J: TRBJ1-2
D: -
CDR3: CASSVGSYYGYTF
DNA: TGTGCCAGCAGTGTTGGCAGCTACTATGGCTACACCTTC

length: 14
V: TRBV14
size: -
J: TRBJ2-1
D: -
CDR3: CASSPYARTNEQFF
DNA: TGTGCCAGCAGTCCCTACGCTCGGACCAATGAGCAGTTCTTC

length: 15
V: TRBV5-1
size: -
J: TRBJ2-5
D: TRBD1
CDR3: CASSLGTTGVETQYF
DNA: TGCGCCAGCAGCTTGGGGACCACAGGGGTTGAGACCCAGTACTTC

length: 14
V: TRBV14
size: -
J: TRBJ2-2
D: -
CDR3: CASSQDRRTGELFF
DNA: TGTGCCAGCAGCCAAGACCGGCGTACCGGGGAGCTGTTTTTT

length: 15
V: TRBV21-1
size: -
J: TRBJ2-7
D: -
CDR3: CASSLPLPAKYEQYF
DNA: TGTGCCAGCAGCCTCCCCCTACCTGCTAAATACGAGCAGTACTTC